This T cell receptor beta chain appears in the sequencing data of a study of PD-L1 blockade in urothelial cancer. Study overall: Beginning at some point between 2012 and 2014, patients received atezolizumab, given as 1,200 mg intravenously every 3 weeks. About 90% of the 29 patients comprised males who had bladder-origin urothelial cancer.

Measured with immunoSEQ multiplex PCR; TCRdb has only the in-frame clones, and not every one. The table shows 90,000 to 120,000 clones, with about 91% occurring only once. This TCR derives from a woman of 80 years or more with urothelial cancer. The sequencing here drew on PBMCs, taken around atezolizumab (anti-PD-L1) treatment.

CDR3: CASSHGGEETQYF. CDR3 nucleotide sequence: TGTGCCAGCAGCCATGGTGGAGAAGAGACCCAGTACTTC. The chain couples TRBV5-5 to TRBJ2-5, with D hard to call. The CDR3 consists of 13 residues. V was clipped by 4 bases and J by 3 bases, with 10 bases between them. Germline V gives CDR1 SGHKS, CDR2 YYEKEE (reference sequence).